The clone carrying this T cell receptor beta chain ranks as medium-sized (0.01 to 0.1%). Its antigen is unidentified. Trimming removed 6 bases from V and 8 bases from J; junction bases left unmatched: 4. Per germline, CDR1 SNHLY and CDR2 FYNNEI. The length of the CDR3 is 13 residues. Full-length variable regions came from constant-region reverse primers plus semi-nested Nested Universal Primer A PCR. Via MiXCR, TCRdb re-called the 5' RACE reads, giving one row per CDR3 protein. Found here are 9,000 or so distinct CDR3 sequences, 34% of them singletons; the top ten hold roughly 6%. Tregs were sorted as CD4+CD25+CD127-/low cells. Study-level findings and limits: Tumor Treg TCRs overlapped most with tumor naive CD4+ cells. The larger cohort examined one V-J beta rearrangement, not whole repertoires.

The rearrangement links TRBV2 to TRBJ2-1; the match to TRBD2 covers 10 bases. This TCR was sampled from a female donor with breast cancer. The sequencing sample was made of Tregs sorted from blood. The CDR3 spells CASRAGTSDEQFF. For the CDR3, the DNA is TGTGCCAGCAGAGCCGGGACTAGCGATGAGCAGTTCTTC.